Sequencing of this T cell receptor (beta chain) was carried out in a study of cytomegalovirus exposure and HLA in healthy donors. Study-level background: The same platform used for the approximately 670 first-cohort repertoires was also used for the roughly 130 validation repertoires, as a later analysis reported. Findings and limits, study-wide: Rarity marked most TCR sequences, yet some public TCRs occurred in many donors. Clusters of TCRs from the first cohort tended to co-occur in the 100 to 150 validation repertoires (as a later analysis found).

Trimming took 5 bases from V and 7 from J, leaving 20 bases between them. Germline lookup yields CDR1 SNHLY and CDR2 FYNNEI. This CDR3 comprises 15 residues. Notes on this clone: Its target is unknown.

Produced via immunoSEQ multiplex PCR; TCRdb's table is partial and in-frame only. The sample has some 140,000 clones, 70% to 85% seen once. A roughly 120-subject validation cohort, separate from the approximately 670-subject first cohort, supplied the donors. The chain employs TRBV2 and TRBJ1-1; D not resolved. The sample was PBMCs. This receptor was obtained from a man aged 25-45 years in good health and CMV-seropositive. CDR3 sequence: CASSREGIALGEAFF. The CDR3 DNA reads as TGTGCCAGCAGTCGGGAGGGAATAGCGTTAGGTGAAGCTTTCTTT.